The 17 T cell receptor beta chains below were found in one sample sequenced in a study of blood T cell repertoires in COVID-19. Some clones are missing from TCRdb's copy, which holds only in-frame ones; the method was immunoSEQ multiplex PCR. This sample carries hundreds of thousands of clones, about 89% of them seen once, and the ten largest clones take about 6%. Material for sequencing was peripheral blood. All receptors derive from a woman in her 50s with COVID-19, enrolled during active disease.

The chain is built from TRBV19 and TRBJ1-2; D is perhaps TRBD1 (6 bases). Between the trimmed V and J ends, which lost 9 bases and 0 bases, there was a span of 17 bases. Germline CDR1 is LNHDA and CDR2 is SQIVND (reference sequence). There are 15 residues in the CDR3. The CDR3 here is CASQEGDYPNYGYTF. In DNA form, the CDR3 reads TGTGCCAGCCAGGAGGGGGACTACCCTAACTATGGCTACACCTTC.

The chain recombines TRBV6-2 or TRBV6-3 with TRBJ2-7; 10 bases are a match to TRBD2. The CDR3 loop spans 18 amino acids. The trim removed 6 bases at V and 1 base at J, leaving 15 bases unmatched. CDR1 and CDR2 (germline): MNHEY, SVGEGT. Written as DNA, the CDR3 is TGTGCCAGCAGCCCAGGGATAGCGGGAGGACTCGGGTCCTACGAGCAGTACTTC. Protein: CASSPGIAGGLGSYEQYF.

The V gene is TRBV28, the J gene TRBJ1-2; D is unresolved. The CDR3 has 15 residues. Germline assignment: CDR1 MDHEN and CDR2 SYDVKM. The V and J ends lost 10 bases and 5 bases respectively, with 23 bases between them. CDR3 residues: CATTEDIKRRYGYTF. The CDR3 DNA sequence: TGTGCCACCACCGAGGATATTAAAAGGAGATATGGCTACACCTTC.

The V and J genes are TRBV3-1 (or the pseudogene TRBV3-2) and TRBJ2-7; the D is unclear. The germline V gene encodes CDR1 LGHDT and CDR2 YNNKEL (reference sequence). CDR3 size: 9 residues. Trimming removed 3 bases at V and 12 bases at J, with 6 bases between. CDR3 loop: CASSHAGYF. The CDR3, as DNA: TGTGCCAGCAGCCATGCCGGGTACTTC.

Of note for this clone: The junction and the germline gene differ at one end; a read error may be behind it. The J gene is TRBJ2-1, the V gene TRBV18; TRBD2 matches 10 bases. There are 16 residues in the CDR3. Germline-derived CDR1 and CDR2 are KGHSH and LQKENI. In DNA form, the CDR3 reads TGTGCCAGCTCGCCACCGGGACTAGCGTTATCCAATGAGCAGTTCTTC. Protein: CASSPPGLALSNEQFF.

The chain employs TRBV25-1 and TRBJ2-1, with D possibly matching TRBD2 (6 bases). Germline CDR1 MGHDK, CDR2 SYGVNS. The length of the CDR3 is 15 residues. The germline V and J ends were trimmed by 4 bases and 4 bases, with 14 bases remaining between them. The CDR3 DNA sequence: TGTGCCAGCAGTGGGGGGGAATCGAGGTACAATGAGCAGTTCTTC. This gives the protein CASSGGESRYNEQFF.

The chain links TRBV6-5 to TRBJ2-1; 7 bases are a match to TRBD1. Germline assignment: CDR1 MNHEY and CDR2 SVGAGI. The junction had 12 bases not matched to a gene; V was cut back by 8 bases and J by 8 bases. There are 14 residues in the CDR3. The CDR3 sequence: CASLRDRDAHEQFF. The CDR3 DNA follows: TGTGCCAGCCTCCGAGACAGGGATGCCCATGAGCAGTTCTTC.

This CDR3 reads CASSLTTGLASPLHF. Here the CDR3 DNA reads TGTGCCAGCAGCTTGACCACAGGGTTGGCGTCACCCCTCCACTTT. V is TRBV5-6 and J is TRBJ1-6, with TRBD1 as a possible D gene (6 bases). Germline CDR1 is SGHDT and CDR2 is YYEEEE. The CDR3 loop spans 15 amino acids. Trimming removed 1 base from V and 10 bases from J, with 15 bases in between.

This chain connects TRBV9 to TRBJ2-7; 9 positions agree with TRBD1. CDR3 length: 15 residues. V shed 4 bases and J 9 bases; nucleotides not matched to a gene: 14. Germline-derived CDR1 and CDR2 are SGDLS and YYNGEE. This CDR3 is CASSTGRGTGYSQYF. Written as DNA, the CDR3 is TGTGCCAGCAGCACGGGTAGGGGGACAGGGTACTCGCAGTACTTC. The variable domain in full, with the rest retrieved from reference TRBV9 and TRBJ2-7, is DSGVTQTPKHLITATGQRVTLRCSPRSGDLSVYWYQQSLDQGLQFLIQYYNGEERAKGNILERFSAQQFPDLHSELNLSSLELGDSALYFCASSTGRGTGYSQYFGPGTRLTVT.

V and J are TRBV2 and TRBJ2-1, with 10 bases that match TRBD2. Germline V CDR1 and CDR2: SNHLY, FYNNEI. This CDR3 contains 16 residues. The trim removed 6 bases at V and 8 bases at J, leaving 13 bases unmatched. The CDR3 nucleotides read TGTGCCAGCAGATCCACCTCTAGCGGGAGTAGCGATGAGCAGTTCTTC. It codes for CASRSTSSGSSDEQFF.

The V gene is TRBV6-1, the J gene TRBJ2-3; 9 bases are a match to TRBD1. The CDR3 runs to 17 residues. The J segment lost 9 bases and the V segment lost 4 bases, leaving 17 bases of the junction unmatched. Per the germline V gene, CDR1 is MNHNS and CDR2 is SASEGT. The CDR3 DNA reads as TGTGCCAGCAGTGTAAGGACAGGGGACACCCCTTTGTCGACGCAGTATTTT. It codes for CASSVRTGDTPLSTQYF.

This clone was picked up a small number of times. The rearrangement joins TRBV6-5 to TRBJ2-7, with 7 nucleotides matching TRBD1. From germline, CDR1 is MNHEY and CDR2 SVGAGI. This CDR3 spans 13 amino acids. Trimming removed 6 bases from V and 4 bases from J; junction bases left unmatched: 6. CDR3 nucleotide sequence: TGTGCCAGCAGCGGACAGGATGGGTACGAGCAGTACTTC. Its translation: CASSGQDGYEQYF.

The chain recombines TRBV19 with TRBJ2-7; no firm D call. The V gene's germline CDR1 is LNHDA and CDR2 SQIVND (reference sequence). Trimming shortened V by 1 base and J by 3 bases, and 16 bases separated the two germline ends. The CDR3 totals 16 residues. Here the CDR3 DNA reads TGTGCCAGTAGTATAGGAGGCGGTTTGGGTTACTACGAGCAGTACTTC. Translating gives CASSIGGGLGYYEQYF.

The chain carries TRBV6-5 and TRBJ2-7; possible D gene TRBD2, 5 bases. The V gene lost 5 bases and the J gene lost 3 bases, with 11 bases spanning the gap. The CDR3 totals 13 residues. Germline V lookup: CDR1 MNHEY, CDR2 SVGAGI. The CDR3 sequence is CASSRPGIYEQYF. The CDR3 coding sequence is TGTGCCAGCAGTCGTCCGGGGATCTACGAGCAGTACTTC.

The chain uses TRBV10-3 and TRBJ2-3; a weak D match, TRBD1 (5 bases). V lost 4 bases to trimming and J lost 0 bases, with 5 bases between them. The CDR3 totals 13 residues. Germline V gene data show CDR1 as ENHRY and CDR2 as SYGVKD. CDR3 nucleotide sequence: TGTGCCATCAGTGCAGGGAGCACAGATACGCAGTATTTT. It encodes CAISAGSTDTQYF.

This clone was observed once. As DNA, the CDR3 is TGCGCCAGCAGCCACCTTGGGACTAGCTCCTACAATGAGCAGTTCTTC. Translation gives CASSHLGTSSYNEQFF. V is TRBV4-1 and J is TRBJ2-1; 8 nucleotides match TRBD2. The germline gives CDR1 MGHRA, CDR2 YSYEKL. The CDR3 length is 16 residues. V gave up 3 bases and J gave up 0 bases; unmatched junction bases: 4.

This chain links TRBV24-1 with TRBJ1-4, with 9 bases aligning to TRBD1. Germline V CDR1 and CDR2: KGHDR, SFDVKD. This CDR3 contains 14 residues. With V trimmed by 7 bases and J by 8 bases, 7 bases remained unmatched. CDR3 protein: CATSAGTGSEKLFF. The CDR3 DNA reads TGTGCCACCAGCGCCGGGACAGGGAGCGAAAAACTGTTTTTT.